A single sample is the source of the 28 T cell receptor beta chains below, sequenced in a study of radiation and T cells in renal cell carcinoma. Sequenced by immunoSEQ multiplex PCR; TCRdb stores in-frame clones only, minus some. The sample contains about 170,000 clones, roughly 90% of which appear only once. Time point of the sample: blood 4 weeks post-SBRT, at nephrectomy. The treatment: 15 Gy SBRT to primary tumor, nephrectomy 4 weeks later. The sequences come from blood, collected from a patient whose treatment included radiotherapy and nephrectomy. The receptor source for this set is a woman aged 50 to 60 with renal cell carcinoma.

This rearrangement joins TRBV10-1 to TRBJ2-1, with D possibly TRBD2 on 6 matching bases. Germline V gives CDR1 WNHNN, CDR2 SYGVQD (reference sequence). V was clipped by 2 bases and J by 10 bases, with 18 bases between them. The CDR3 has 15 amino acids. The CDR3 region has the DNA TGCGCCAGCAGTGAGATACAGAAGGGGACTGAGGAGCAGTTCTTC. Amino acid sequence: CASSEIQKGTEEQFF.

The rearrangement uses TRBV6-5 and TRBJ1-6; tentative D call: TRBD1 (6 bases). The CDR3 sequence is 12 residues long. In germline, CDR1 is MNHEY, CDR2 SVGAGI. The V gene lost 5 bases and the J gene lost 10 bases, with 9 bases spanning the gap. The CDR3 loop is CASSETGSPLHF. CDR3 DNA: TGTGCCAGCAGTGAAACAGGGTCACCCCTCCACTTT.

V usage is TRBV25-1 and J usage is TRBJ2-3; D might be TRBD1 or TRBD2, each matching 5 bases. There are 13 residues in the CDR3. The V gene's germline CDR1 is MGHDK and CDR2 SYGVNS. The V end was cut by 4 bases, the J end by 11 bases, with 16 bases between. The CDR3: CASSVTGTPLQYF. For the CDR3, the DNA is TGTGCCAGCAGTGTGACCGGGACCCCTCTGCAGTATTTT. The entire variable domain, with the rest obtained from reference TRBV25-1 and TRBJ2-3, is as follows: EADIYQTPRYLVIGTGKKITLECSQTMGHDKMYWYQQDPGMELHLIHYSYGVNSTEKGDLSSESTVSRIRTEHFPLTLESARPSHTSQYLCASSVTGTPLQYFGPGTRLTVL.

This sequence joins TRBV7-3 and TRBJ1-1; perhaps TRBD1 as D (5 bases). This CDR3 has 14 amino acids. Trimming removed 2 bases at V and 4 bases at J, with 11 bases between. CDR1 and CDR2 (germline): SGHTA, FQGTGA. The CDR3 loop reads CASSLSPGTTEAFF. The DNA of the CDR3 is TGTGCCAGCAGCTTATCCCCAGGGACCACTGAAGCTTTCTTT.

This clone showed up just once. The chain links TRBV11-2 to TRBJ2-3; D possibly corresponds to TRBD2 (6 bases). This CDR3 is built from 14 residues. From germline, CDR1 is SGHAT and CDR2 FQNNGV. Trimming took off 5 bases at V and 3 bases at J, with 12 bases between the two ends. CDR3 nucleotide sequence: TGTGCCAGCAGCCGGGGGTATGGAACAGATACGCAGTATTTT. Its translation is CASSRGYGTDTQYF.

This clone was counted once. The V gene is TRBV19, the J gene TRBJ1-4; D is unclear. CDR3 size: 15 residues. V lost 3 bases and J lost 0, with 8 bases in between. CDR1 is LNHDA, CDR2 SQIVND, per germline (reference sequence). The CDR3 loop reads CASSIQMSTNEKLFF. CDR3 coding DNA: TGTGCCAGTAGTATCCAGATGTCAACTAATGAAAAACTGTTTTTT.

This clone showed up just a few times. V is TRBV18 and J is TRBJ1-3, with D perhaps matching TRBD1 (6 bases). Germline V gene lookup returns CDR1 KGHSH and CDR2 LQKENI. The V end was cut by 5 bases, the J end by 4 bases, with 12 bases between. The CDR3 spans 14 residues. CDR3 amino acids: CASSAQGPGNTIYF. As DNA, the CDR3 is TGTGCCAGCTCAGCACAGGGTCCGGGAAACACCATATATTTT.

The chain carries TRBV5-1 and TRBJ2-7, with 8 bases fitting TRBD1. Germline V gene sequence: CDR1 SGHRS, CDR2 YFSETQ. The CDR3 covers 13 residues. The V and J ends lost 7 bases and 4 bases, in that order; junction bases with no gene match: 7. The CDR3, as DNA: TGCGCCAGCTACTGGACAGGGATGTACGAGCAGTACTTC. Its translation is CASYWTGMYEQYF.

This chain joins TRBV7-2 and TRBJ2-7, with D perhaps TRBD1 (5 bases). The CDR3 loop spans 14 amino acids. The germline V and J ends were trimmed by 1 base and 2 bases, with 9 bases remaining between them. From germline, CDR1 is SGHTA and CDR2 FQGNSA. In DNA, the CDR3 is TGTGCCAGCAGCTTAGGATGGGGCCCCTACGAGCAGTACTTC. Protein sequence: CASSLGWGPYEQYF. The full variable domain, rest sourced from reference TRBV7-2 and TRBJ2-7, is GAGVSQSPSNKVTEKGKDVELRCDPISGHTALYWYRQSLGQGLEFLIYFQGNSAPDKSGLPSDRFSAERTGGSVSTLTIQRTQQEDSAVYLCASSLGWGPYEQYFGPGTRLTVT.

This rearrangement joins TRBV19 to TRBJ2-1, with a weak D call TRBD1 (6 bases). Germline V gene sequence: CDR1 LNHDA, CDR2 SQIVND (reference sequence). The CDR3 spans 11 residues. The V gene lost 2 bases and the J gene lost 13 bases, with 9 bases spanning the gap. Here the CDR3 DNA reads TGTGCCAGTAGTATAACAGGGATCCAGTTCTTC. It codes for CASSITGIQFF. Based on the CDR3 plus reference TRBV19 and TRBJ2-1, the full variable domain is DGGITQSPKYLFRKEGQNVTLSCEQNLNHDAMYWYRQDPGQGLRLIYYSQIVNDFQKGDIAEGYSVSREKKESFPLTVTSAQKNPTAFYLCASSITGIQFFGPGTRLTVL.

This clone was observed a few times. The CDR3 bases are TGTGCCAGTACCCCGACGTCTATGGGAGGCTACACCTTC. This codes for CASTPTSMGGYTF. The chain combines TRBV19 with TRBJ1-2; no definite D call. V was clipped by 7 bases and J by 8 bases, with 17 bases between them. The CDR3 contains 13 residues. The germline V gene encodes CDR1 LNHDA and CDR2 SQIVND (reference sequence).

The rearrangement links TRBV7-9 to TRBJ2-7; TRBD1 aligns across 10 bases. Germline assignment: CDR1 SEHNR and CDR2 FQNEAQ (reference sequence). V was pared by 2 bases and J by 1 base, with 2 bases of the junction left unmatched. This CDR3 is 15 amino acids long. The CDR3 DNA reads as TGTGCCAGCAGCTTATGGGGACAGGGGTCCTACGAGCAGTACTTC. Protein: CASSLWGQGSYEQYF.

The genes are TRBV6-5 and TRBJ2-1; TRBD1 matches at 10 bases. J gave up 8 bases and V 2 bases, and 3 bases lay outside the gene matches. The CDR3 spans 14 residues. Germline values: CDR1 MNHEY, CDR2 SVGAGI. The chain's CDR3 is CASSYEGQGYEQFF. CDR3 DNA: TGTGCCAGCAGTTACGAGGGACAGGGGTATGAGCAGTTCTTC.

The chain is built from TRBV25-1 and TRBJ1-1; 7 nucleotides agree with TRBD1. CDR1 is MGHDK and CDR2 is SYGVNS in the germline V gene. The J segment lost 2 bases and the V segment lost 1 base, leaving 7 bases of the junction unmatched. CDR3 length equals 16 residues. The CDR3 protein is CASSESGGQPNTEAFF. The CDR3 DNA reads TGTGCCAGCAGTGAATCAGGGGGACAGCCTAACACTGAAGCTTTCTTT.

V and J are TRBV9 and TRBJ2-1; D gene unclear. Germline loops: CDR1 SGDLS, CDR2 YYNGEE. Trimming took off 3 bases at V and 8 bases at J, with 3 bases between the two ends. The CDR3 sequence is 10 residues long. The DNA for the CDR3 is TGTGCCAGCAGCGGGGATGAGCAGTTCTTC. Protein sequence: CASSGDEQFF.

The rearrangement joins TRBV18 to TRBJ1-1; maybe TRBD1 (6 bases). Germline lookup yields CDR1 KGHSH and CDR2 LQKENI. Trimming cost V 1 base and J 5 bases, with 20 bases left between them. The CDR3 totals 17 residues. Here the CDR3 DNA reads TGTGCCAGCTCACCACGAACAGGGACCCTTCCTCGAACTGAAGCTTTCTTT. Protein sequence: CASSPRTGTLPRTEAFF.

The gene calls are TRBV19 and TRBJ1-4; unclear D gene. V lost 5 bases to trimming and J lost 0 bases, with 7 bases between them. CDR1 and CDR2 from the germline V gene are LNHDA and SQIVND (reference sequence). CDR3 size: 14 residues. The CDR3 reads CASSFLSTNEKLFF. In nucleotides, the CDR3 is TGTGCCAGTAGTTTCCTATCAACTAATGAAAAACTGTTTTTT.

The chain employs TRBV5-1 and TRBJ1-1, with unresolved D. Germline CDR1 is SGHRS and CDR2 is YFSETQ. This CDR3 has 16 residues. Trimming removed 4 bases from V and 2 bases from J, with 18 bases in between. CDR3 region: CASSAAAGGLNTEAFF. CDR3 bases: TGCGCCAGCAGCGCGGCCGCGGGAGGACTTAACACTGAAGCTTTCTTT.

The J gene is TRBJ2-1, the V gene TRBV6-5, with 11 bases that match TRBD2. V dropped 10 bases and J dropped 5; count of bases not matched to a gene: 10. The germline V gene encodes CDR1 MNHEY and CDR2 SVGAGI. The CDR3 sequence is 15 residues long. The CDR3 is CATGFLAGGNNEQFF. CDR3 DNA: TGTGCCACCGGTTTCCTAGCGGGGGGCAACAATGAGCAGTTCTTC.

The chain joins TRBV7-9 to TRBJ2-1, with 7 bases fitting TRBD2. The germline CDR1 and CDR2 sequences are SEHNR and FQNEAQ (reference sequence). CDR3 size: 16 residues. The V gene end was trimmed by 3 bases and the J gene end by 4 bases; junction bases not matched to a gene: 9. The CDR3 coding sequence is TGTGCCAGCAGCTTGCGGGTGGGCGGGGGATACAATGAGCAGTTCTTC. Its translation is CASSLRVGGGYNEQFF.

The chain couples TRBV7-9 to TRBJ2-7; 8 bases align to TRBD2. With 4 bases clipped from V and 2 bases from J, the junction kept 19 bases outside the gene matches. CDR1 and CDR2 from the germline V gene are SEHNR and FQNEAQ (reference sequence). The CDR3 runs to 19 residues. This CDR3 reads CASSSPLGGRGVLAYEQYF. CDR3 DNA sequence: TGTGCCAGCAGCTCGCCCTTGGGTGGGCGGGGGGTCCTGGCCTACGAGCAGTACTTC.

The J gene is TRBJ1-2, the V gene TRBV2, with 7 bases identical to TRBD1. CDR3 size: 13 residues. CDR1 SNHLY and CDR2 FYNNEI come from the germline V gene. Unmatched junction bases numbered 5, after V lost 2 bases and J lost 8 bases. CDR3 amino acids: CASSEKGAHGYTF. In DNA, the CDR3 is TGTGCCAGCAGTGAAAAGGGGGCGCACGGCTACACCTTC.

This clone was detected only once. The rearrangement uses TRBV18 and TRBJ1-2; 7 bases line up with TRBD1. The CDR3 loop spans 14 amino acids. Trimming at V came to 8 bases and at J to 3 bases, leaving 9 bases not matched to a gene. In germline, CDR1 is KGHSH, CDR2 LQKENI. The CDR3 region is CASNPQGVDYGYTF. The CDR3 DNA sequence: TGTGCCAGCAACCCTCAGGGGGTGGACTATGGCTACACCTTC.

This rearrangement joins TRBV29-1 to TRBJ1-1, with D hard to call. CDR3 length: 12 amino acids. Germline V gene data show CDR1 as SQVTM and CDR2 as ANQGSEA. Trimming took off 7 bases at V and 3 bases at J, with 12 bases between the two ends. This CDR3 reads CSGMRWDTEAFF. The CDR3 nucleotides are TGCAGCGGGATGAGATGGGACACTGAAGCTTTCTTT.

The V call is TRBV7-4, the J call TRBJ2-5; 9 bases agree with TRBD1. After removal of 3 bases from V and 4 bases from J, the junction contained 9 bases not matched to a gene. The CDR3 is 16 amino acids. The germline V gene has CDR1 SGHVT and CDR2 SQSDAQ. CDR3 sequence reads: CASSLIPGQGRETQYF. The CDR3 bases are TGTGCCAGCAGCTTGATTCCGGGACAGGGACGAGAGACCCAGTACTTC.

CDR3 sequence (DNA): TGTGCCAGCAGCCCCCGGACTAGCGGGGTAACAACCGGGGAGCTGTTTTTT. It specifies CASSPRTSGVTTGELFF. This sequence joins TRBV4-2 and TRBJ2-2, with 12 bases lining up with TRBD2. The germline V gene has CDR1 LGHNA and CDR2 YNFKEQ. V gave up 4 bases and J gave up 5 bases; unmatched junction bases: 8. This CDR3 spans 17 amino acids.

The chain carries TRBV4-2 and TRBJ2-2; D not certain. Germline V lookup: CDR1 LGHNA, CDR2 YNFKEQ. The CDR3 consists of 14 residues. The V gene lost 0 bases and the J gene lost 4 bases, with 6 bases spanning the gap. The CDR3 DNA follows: TGTGCCAGCAGCCAAGATAGAGGCACCGGGGAGCTGTTTTTT. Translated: CASSQDRGTGELFF.

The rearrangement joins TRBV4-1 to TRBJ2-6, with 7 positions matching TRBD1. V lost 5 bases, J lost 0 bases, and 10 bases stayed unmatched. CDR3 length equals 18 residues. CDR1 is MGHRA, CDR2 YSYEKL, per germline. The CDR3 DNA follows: TGCGCCAGCAGCGAGACCGGGACAGTTAGCTCTGGGGCCAACGTCCTGACTTTC. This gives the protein CASSETGTVSSGANVLTF.